These T cell receptor beta chains were read from a single sample in a study of shared clonotypes between healthy human individuals. Assay: immunoSEQ multiplex PCR; the TCRdb copy retains only in-frame clones and omits some. The repertoire has a few million clones, approximately 90% of them found once; the top ten carry over 0.12%. The sample comprised naive CD4+ T cells sorted from blood. These receptors were obtained from a man aged 18 to 30 in good health. Each CDR3 is given with its conserved first and last residue. The D gene is left open where the match is weak. Size tells how often a clone was seen (once, few, many) or the class of an expanded clone, and some rows leave it out.

d_call clone_size j_call v_call cdr3_aa cdr3_nt
NA NA TRBJ2-5 TRBV19 CASSISQYRETQYF TGTGCCAGTAGTATAAGCCAGTATAGGGAGACCCAGTACTTC
NA NA TRBJ2-7 TRBV10-3 CAISELGGQYEQYF TGTGCCATCAGTGAGCTGGGGGGGCAGTACGAGCAGTACTTC
NA NA TRBJ2-3 TRBV10-1 CASRGQGGPTDTQYF TGCGCCAGCAGAGGACAGGGAGGGCCCACAGATACGCAGTATTTT
TRBD1 NA TRBJ1-2 TRBV19 CASIPSGQFPYGYTF TGTGCCAGTATTCCTTCGGGACAGTTCCCCTATGGCTACACCTTC
TRBD1 few TRBJ1-5 TRBV10-3 CAISPGGNQPQHF TGTGCCATCAGTCCAGGGGGAAATCAGCCCCAGCATTTT
NA NA TRBJ2-2 TRBV5-6 CASSLPANTGELFF TGTGCCAGCAGCTTGCCAGCTAACACCGGGGAGCTGTTTTTT
TRBD1 NA TRBJ1-2 TRBV5-1 CASDPEGTGGPGGYTF TGCGCCAGCGACCCGGAGGGGACAGGGGGCCCTGGGGGCTACACCTTC
TRBD2 NA TRBJ2-5 TRBV5-1 CASSNPGLAGKTQYF TGCGCCAGCAGCAATCCCGGACTAGCGGGGAAGACCCAGTACTTC
NA once TRBJ1-5 TRBV19 CASSMRTGNNSNQPQHF TGTGCCAGTAGTATGAGAACAGGCAACAATAGCAATCAGCCCCAGCATTTT
TRBD1 NA TRBJ1-6 TRBV30 CAWSVRGPNSPLHF TGTGCCTGGAGTGTAAGGGGGCCCAATTCACCCCTCCACTTT
NA NA TRBJ1-6 TRBV7-2 CASSYNSPLHF TGTGCCAGCAGCTATAATTCACCCCTCCACTTT
NA NA TRBJ2-6 TRBV6-5 CASGLGLAGANVLTF TGTGCCAGTGGGTTAGGGCTGGCTGGGGCCAACGTCCTGACTTTC
NA NA TRBJ2-7 TRBV6-1 CASSANSGPYEQYF TGTGCCAGCAGTGCAAATAGCGGCCCCTACGAGCAGTACTTC
TRBD1 NA TRBJ1-2 TRBV30 CAWSADRAGVYGYTF TGTGCCTGGAGTGCGGACAGGGCAGGGGTTTATGGCTACACCTTC
TRBD1 once TRBJ2-2 TRBV6-1 CASSEMGQGTGELFF TGTGCCAGCAGTGAAATGGGACAGGGCACCGGGGAGCTGTTTTTT
NA NA TRBJ2-7 TRBV6-1 CASSTGESTYEQYF TGTGCCAGTAGTACCGGGGAGTCTACCTACGAGCAGTACTTC
NA NA TRBJ2-1 TRBV5-1 CASRTEYNEQFF TGCGCCTCCCGGACGGAATACAATGAGCAGTTCTTC
NA few TRBJ1-2 TRBV6-1 CAASAMEGNYGYTF TGTGCCGCGTCGGCCATGGAGGGTAACTATGGCTACACCTTC
TRBD2 NA TRBJ2-7 TRBV5-1 CASRLAGGDEQYF TGCGCCAGCAGGCTAGCGGGGGGCGACGAGCAGTACTTC
NA NA TRBJ1-2 TRBV27 CASSFRGNNYGYTF TGTGCCAGCAGTTTTCGGGGTAATAACTATGGCTACACCTTC
NA NA TRBJ2-2 TRBV9 CASSVATGQNTGELFF TGTGCCAGCAGCGTAGCTACAGGACAGAACACCGGGGAGCTGTTTTTT
TRBD1 once TRBJ2-7 TRBV9 CASSLVGTGVDEQYF TGTGCCAGCAGCCTTGTGGGGACAGGGGTCGACGAGCAGTACTTC
TRBD2 NA TRBJ2-1 TRBV18 CASSPLGLAGVNEQFF TGTGCCAGCTCACCACTAGGACTAGCGGGAGTTAATGAGCAGTTCTTC
NA NA TRBJ2-5 TRBV7-9 CASSLAKGVETQYF TGTGCCAGCAGCTTAGCGAAGGGAGTAGAGACCCAGTACTTC
TRBD1 NA TRBJ1-1 TRBV5-1 CASSSPRTGNTEAFF TGCGCCAGCAGCTCCCCTCGGACAGGGAACACTGAAGCTTTCTTT
NA NA TRBJ1-4 TRBV6-5 CASRPGARGEKLFF TGTGCCAGCAGACCCGGTGCCCGTGGTGAAAAACTGTTTTTT
NA NA TRBJ1-5 TRBV28 CASSLIGQPQHF TGTGCCAGCAGTTTGATCGGTCAGCCCCAGCATTTT
NA NA TRBJ2-5 TRBV5-6 CASSLFADQETQYF TGTGCCAGCAGCTTGTTCGCAGACCAAGAGACCCAGTACTTC
NA NA TRBJ2-7 TRBV7-2 CASSMGPVQYF TGTGCCAGCAGTATGGGTCCGGTGCAGTACTTC
NA NA TRBJ1-4 TRBV9 CASSPGGWNNEKLFF TGTGCCAGCAGTCCCGGGGGGTGGAATAATGAAAAACTGTTTTTT
NA NA TRBJ1-2 TRBV19 CASSIRGASRPHGYTF TGTGCCAGTAGTATAAGGGGGGCGTCGAGGCCTCATGGCTACACCTTC
NA once TRBJ1-1 TRBV19 CASTWGVAAFF TGTGCCAGTACCTGGGGCGTCGCAGCTTTCTTT
NA NA TRBJ2-7 TRBV9 CASSAQVWPQEQYF TGTGCCAGCAGCGCGCAGGTCTGGCCCCAAGAGCAGTACTTC
TRBD1 NA TRBJ1-1 TRBV2 CASTQGENTEAFF TGTGCCAGCACCCAGGGGGAGAACACTGAAGCTTTCTTT
NA few TRBJ1-2 TRBV28 CASSSALMYGYTF TGTGCCAGCAGCTCCGCGCTGATGTATGGCTACACCTTC
NA NA TRBJ2-3 TRBV18 CASSPGRGGSTDTQYF TGTGCCAGCTCACCCGGCAGGGGGGGGAGCACAGATACGCAGTATTTT
NA NA TRBJ1-2 TRBV5-6 CASSPPQAVKRGYTF TGTGCCAGCAGCCCCCCCCAGGCAGTGAAACGTGGCTACACCTTC
NA NA TRBJ1-1 TRBV25-1 CASSDTGREAFF TGTGCCAGCAGTGACACGGGGCGTGAAGCTTTCTTT
TRBD2 NA TRBJ2-7 TRBV27 CASTPRPGLAGGSYEQYF TGTGCCAGCACCCCTCGCCCGGGACTAGCGGGGGGCTCCTACGAGCAGTACTTC
NA NA TRBJ1-2 TRBV10-3 CAISESLGTLNYGYTF TGTGCCATCAGTGAGTCGTTGGGGACATTGAACTATGGCTACACCTTC
NA few TRBJ1-5 TRBV19 CASSIGQPQHF TGTGCCAGTAGTATTGGTCAGCCCCAGCATTTT
NA NA TRBJ2-1 TRBV5-1 CASSLPGLGNEQFF TGCGCCAGCAGCTTGCCAGGGCTGGGGAATGAGCAGTTCTTC
TRBD2 NA TRBJ2-1 TRBV9 CASRSRDGLSGSYNEQFF TGTGCCAGCAGATCCAGAGATGGACTTAGCGGGAGTTACAATGAGCAGTTCTTC
TRBD2 NA TRBJ2-1 TRBV5-6 CASSRAGRETDEQFF TGTGCCAGCAGCCGGGCTGGGCGGGAGACGGATGAGCAGTTCTTC
NA NA TRBJ1-5 TRBV7-2 CASSLDGRSNQPQHF TGTGCCAGCAGCTTAGACGGGAGGAGCAATCAGCCCCAGCATTTT
NA once TRBJ2-7 TRBV5-1 CASSVTSTYEQYF TGCGCCAGCAGCGTGACATCCACCTACGAGCAGTACTTC
NA NA TRBJ1-5 TRBV5-6 CASSLGRAVQPQHF TGTGCCAGCAGCTTGGGCAGGGCTGTTCAGCCCCAGCATTTT
TRBD1 NA TRBJ2-7 TRBV10-1 CASSAGTGGIYEQYF TGCGCCAGCTCAGCCGGGACAGGGGGAATCTACGAGCAGTACTTC
TRBD1 once TRBJ1-3 TRBV28 CASRAGTGVRNTIYF TGTGCCAGCAGGGCCGGGACAGGGGTTCGAAACACCATATATTTT
TRBD1 few TRBJ1-3 TRBV7-9 CASQGAGNTIYF TGTGCCAGCCAGGGGGCTGGAAACACCATATATTTT
TRBD2 NA TRBJ2-2 TRBV7-2 CASSVLLAGAGELFF TGTGCCAGCAGCGTACTACTAGCGGGGGCCGGGGAGCTGTTTTTT
NA NA TRBJ2-7 TRBV5-1 CASSKTASSYEQYF TGCGCCAGCAGCAAGACAGCTAGCTCCTACGAGCAGTACTTC